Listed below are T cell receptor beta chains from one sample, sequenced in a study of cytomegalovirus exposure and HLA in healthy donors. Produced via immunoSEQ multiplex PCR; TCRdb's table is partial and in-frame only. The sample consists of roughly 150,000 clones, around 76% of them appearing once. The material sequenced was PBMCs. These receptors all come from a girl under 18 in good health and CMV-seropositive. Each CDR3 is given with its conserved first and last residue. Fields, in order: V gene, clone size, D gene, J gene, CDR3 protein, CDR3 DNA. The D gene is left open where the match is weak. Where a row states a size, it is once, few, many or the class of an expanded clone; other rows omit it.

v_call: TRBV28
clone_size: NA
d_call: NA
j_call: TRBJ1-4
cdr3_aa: CASSPGQQNEKLFF
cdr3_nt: TGTGCCAGCAGTCCCGGACAGCAAAATGAAAAACTGTTTTTT

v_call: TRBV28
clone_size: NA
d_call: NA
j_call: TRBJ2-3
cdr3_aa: CASTEEDKADTQYF
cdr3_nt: TGTGCCAGCACCGAGGAGGATAAAGCAGATACGCAGTATTTT

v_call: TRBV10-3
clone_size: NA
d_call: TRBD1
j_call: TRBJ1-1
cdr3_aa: CASRAQGANTEAFF
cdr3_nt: TGTGCCAGCCGGGCACAGGGGGCAAACACTGAAGCTTTCTTT

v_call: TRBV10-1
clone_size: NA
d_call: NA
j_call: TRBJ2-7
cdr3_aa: CASSEWAGGTYEQYF
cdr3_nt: TGCGCCAGCAGTGAATGGGCAGGAGGAACCTACGAGCAGTACTTC

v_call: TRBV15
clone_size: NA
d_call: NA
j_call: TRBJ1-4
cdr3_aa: CATSRAGVTTNEKLFF
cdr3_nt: TGTGCCACCAGCAGAGCGGGAGTTACAACTAATGAAAAACTGTTTTTT

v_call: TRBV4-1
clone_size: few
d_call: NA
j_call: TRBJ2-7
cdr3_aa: CASSFRGDRTYEQYF
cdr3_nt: TGCGCCAGCAGCTTTAGAGGTGACAGGACGTACGAGCAGTACTTC

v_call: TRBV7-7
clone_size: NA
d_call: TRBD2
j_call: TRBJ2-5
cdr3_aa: CASSFPPDSGATQYF
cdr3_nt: TGTGCTAGCAGCTTTCCCCCCGACAGCGGGGCGACCCAGTACTTC

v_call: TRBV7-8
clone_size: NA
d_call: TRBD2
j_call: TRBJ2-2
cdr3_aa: CASSRGGLAGPGELFF
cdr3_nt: TGTGCCAGCAGCAGAGGGGGACTAGCGGGACCCGGGGAGCTGTTTTTT

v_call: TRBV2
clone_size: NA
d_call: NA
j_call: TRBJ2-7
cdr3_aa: CASRDSYYEQYF
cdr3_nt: TGTGCCAGCAGGGACAGTTACTACGAGCAGTACTTC

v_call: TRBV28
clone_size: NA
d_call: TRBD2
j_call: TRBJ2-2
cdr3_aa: CASSSLLAVTGELFF
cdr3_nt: TGTGCCAGCAGCTCTCTACTAGCGGTCACCGGGGAGCTGTTTTTT

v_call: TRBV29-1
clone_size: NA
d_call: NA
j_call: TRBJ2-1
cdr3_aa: CSVHGSEQFF
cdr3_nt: TGCAGCGTTCATGGTAGTGAGCAGTTCTTC

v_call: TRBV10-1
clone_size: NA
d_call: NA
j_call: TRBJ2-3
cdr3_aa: CASSEFRDTQYF
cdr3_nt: TGCGCCAGCAGTGAGTTCAGAGATACGCAGTATTTT

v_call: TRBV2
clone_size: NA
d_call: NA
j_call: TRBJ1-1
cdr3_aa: CASRPVSPNTEAFF
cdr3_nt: TGTGCCAGCAGGCCAGTGTCCCCGAACACTGAAGCTTTCTTT

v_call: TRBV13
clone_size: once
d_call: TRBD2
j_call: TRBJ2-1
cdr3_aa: CASSSSGDSYNEQFF
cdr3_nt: TGTGCCAGCAGCTCTAGCGGGGATTCCTACAATGAGCAGTTCTTC

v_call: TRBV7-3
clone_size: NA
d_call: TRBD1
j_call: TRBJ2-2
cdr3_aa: CASSLAGTGDTGELFF
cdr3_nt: TGTGCCAGCAGCTTAGCCGGGACAGGGGACACCGGGGAGCTGTTTTTT

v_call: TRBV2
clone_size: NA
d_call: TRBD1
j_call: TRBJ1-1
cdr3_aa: CASSSQGAFEAFF
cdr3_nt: TGTGCCAGCAGTAGTCAGGGGGCGTTTGAAGCTTTCTTT

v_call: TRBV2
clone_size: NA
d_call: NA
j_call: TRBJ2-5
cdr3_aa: CASSGEETQYF
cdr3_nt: TGTGCCAGCAGTGGTGAGGAGACCCAGTACTTC

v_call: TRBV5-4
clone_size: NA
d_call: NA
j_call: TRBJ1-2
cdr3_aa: CASSPGPGLGYTF
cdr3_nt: TGTGCCAGCAGCCCAGGGCCCGGGCTTGGCTACACCTTC

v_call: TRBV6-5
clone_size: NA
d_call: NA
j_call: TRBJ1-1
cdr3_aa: CASREQMNTEAFF
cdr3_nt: TGTGCCAGCAGGGAACAGATGAACACTGAAGCTTTCTTT

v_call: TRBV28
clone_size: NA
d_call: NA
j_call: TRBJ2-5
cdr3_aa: CASRTYGETQYF
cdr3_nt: TGTGCCAGCAGGACATATGGGGAGACCCAGTACTTC

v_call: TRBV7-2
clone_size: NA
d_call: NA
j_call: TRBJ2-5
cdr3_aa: CASSRHRVQTQYF
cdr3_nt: TGTGCCAGCAGCCGACACAGGGTCCAGACCCAGTACTTC

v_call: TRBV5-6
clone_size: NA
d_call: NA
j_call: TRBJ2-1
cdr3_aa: CASSLGPEPRPEDEQFF
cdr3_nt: TGTGCCAGCAGCTTGGGGCCCGAGCCCCGGCCGGAGGATGAGCAGTTCTTC

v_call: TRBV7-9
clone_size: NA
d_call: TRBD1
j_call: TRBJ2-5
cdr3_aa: CASSWTGETQYF
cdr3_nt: TGTGCCAGCAGCTGGACAGGGGAGACCCAGTACTTC

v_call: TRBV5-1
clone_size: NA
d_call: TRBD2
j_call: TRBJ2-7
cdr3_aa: CASSLASGGAAYEQYF
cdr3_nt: TGCGCCAGCAGCTTGGCTAGCGGGGGGGCCGCGTACGAGCAGTACTTC

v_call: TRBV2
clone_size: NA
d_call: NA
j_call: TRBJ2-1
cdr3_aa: CASHRGSSYNEQFF
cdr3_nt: TGTGCCAGCCATAGGGGAAGTTCCTACAATGAGCAGTTCTTC

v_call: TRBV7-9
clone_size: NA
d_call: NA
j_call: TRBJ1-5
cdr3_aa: CASSSAGGLGNQPQHF
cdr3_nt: TGTGCCAGCAGCTCGGCGGGCGGCCTGGGAAATCAGCCCCAGCATTTT

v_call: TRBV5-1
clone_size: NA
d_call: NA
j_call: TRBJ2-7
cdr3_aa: CASSLNVGITYEQYF
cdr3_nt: TGCGCCAGCAGCCTGAATGTCGGGATCACCTACGAGCAGTACTTC

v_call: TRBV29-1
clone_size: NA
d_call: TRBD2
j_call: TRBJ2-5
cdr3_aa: CSVGLAVGEETQYF
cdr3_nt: TGCAGCGTTGGACTAGCGGTGGGAGAGGAGACCCAGTACTTC

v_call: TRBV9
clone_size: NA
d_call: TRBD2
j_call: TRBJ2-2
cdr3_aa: CASSEGRLAGGSGELFF
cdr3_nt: TGTGCCAGCAGCGAGGGGAGACTAGCGGGAGGTAGCGGGGAGCTGTTTTTT

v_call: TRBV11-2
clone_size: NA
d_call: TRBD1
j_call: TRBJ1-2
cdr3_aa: CASSLDGGTGPYGYTF
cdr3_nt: TGTGCCAGCAGCTTAGATGGAGGGACAGGGCCCTATGGCTACACCTTC

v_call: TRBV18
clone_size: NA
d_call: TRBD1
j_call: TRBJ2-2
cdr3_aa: CASSPGTGLNTGELFF
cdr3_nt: TGTGCCAGCTCACCAGGGACAGGTCTCAACACCGGGGAGCTGTTTTTT

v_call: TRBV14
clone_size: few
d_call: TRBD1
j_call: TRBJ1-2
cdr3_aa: CASSRQGAHGYTF
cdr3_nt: TGTGCCAGCAGCCGACAGGGGGCCCATGGCTACACCTTC

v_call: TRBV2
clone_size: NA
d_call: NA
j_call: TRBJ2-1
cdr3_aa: CASSVAGFNEQFF
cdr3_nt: TGTGCCAGCAGTGTCGCAGGTTTTAATGAGCAGTTCTTC

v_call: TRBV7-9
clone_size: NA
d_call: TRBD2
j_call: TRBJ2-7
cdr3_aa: CASSLGLAGALEQYF
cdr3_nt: TGTGCCAGCAGCTTGGGACTAGCGGGAGCTCTGGAGCAGTACTTC

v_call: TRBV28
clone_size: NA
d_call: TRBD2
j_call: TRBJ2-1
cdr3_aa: CASSFSLGLAGNEQFF
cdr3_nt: TGTGCCAGCAGTTTTTCTTTAGGACTAGCGGGCAATGAGCAGTTCTTC

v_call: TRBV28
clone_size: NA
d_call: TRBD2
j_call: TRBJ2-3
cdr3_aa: CASSFPQRGRTDTQYF
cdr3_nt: TGTGCCAGCAGTTTTCCCCAGCGGGGGCGCACAGATACGCAGTATTTT

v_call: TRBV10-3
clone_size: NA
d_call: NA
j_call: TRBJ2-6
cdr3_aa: CAISTGHSLGANVLTF
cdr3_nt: TGTGCCATCAGTACGGGACACTCTCTCGGGGCCAACGTCCTGACTTTC

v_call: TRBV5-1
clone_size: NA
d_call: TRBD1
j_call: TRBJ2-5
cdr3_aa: CASSIGQERETQYF
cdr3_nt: TGCGCCAGCAGCATAGGACAGGAGAGGGAGACCCAGTACTTC

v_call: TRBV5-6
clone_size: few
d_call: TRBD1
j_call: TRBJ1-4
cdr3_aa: CASSGGTVNEKLFF
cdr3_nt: TGTGCCAGCAGCGGAGGGACAGTTAATGAAAAACTGTTTTTT

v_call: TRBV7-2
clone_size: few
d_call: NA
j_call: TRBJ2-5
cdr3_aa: CASSLARDQETQYF
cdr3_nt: TGTGCCAGCAGCTTAGCCCGGGACCAAGAGACCCAGTACTTC

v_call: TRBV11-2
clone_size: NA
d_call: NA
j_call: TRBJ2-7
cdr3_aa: CASSFGSYEQYF
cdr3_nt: TGTGCCAGCAGCTTCGGGTCGTACGAGCAGTACTTC

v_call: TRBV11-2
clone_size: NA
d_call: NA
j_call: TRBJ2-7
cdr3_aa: CASSPLEGLVYEQYF
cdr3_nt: TGTGCCAGCAGCCCCTTGGAGGGACTTGTCTACGAGCAGTACTTC

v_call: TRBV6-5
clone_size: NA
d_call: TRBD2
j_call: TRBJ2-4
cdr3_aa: CASSSWTSENIQYF
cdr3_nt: TGTGCCAGCAGTTCTTGGACTAGCGAGAACATTCAGTACTTC

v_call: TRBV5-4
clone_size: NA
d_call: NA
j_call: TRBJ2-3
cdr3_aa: CASSSGDSEHRLF
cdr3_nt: TGTGCCAGCAGCTCCGGGGACTCCGAACATCGTCTTTTT

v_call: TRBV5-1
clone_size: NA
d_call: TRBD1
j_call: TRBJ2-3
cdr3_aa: CASSLDRGDTQYF
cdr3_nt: TGCGCCAGCAGCTTGGACAGGGGGGATACGCAGTATTTT

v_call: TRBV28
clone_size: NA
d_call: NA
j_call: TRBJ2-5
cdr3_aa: CASRRYRRAQYF
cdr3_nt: TGTGCCAGCCGACGATACCGGAGGGCCCAGTACTTC

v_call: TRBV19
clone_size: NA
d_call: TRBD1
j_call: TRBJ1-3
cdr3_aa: CASASQTGGPSF
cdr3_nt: TGTGCCAGTGCCTCGCAAACAGGGGGCCCGTCATTT

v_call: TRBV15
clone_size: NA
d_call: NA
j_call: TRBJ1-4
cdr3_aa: CATSRDGRGGSVDEKLFF
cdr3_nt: TGTGCCACCAGCAGAGATGGTAGGGGGGGGTCAGTGGATGAAAAACTGTTTTTT

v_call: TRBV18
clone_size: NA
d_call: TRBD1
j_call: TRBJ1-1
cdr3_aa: CASSPPFKGAPEAFF
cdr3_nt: TGTGCCAGCTCACCACCGTTTAAGGGGGCCCCTGAAGCTTTCTTT